This T cell receptor (beta chain) was documented in a study of response to subunit inactivated influenza vaccine. Of note for this clonotype: The antigen is undetermined.

TCRdb analysed the RT-PCR reads with MiXCR anew, one entry per CDR3 protein. Of more than 450,000 distinct CDR3 sequences listed, around 10% are singletons. V shed 4 bases, J shed 3 bases, and the junction held 3 bases outside the gene matches. The CDR3 contains 15 residues. Germline-derived CDR1 and CDR2 are SGHRS and YFSETQ. Study-level points and caveats: The authors proposed limited new T cell recruitment per seasonal influenza vaccination.

The same data also went into a second study, on T cells expressing NK-cell markers. According to that study: TCR beta cDNA was generated via 5'RACE template switching incorporating UMIs. HCMV seropositivity marked most of the eight sequenced donors; one was seronegative. In four donors, dominant clonotypes made up about 25-60.1% of CD3+CD56-NKG2C+ cells.

Here the sequenced sample was PBMCs from blood, taken on the day of vaccination. The gene calls are TRBV5-1 and TRBJ2-7, with 14 bases lining up with TRBD2. The TCR was taken from a man between 50 and 59 years old who received an inactivated influenza vaccine. The CDR3 DNA sequence: TGCGCCAGCAGCATCGGACTAGCGGGGGGCTACGAGCAGTACTTC. It translates to CASSIGLAGGYEQYF. The full variable domain, completed using reference TRBV5-1 and TRBJ2-7, is KAGVTQTPRYLIKTRGQQVTLSCSPISGHRSVSWYQQTPGQGLQFLFEYFSETQRNKGNFPGRFSGRQFSNSRSEMNVSTLELGDSALYLCASSIGLAGGYEQYFGPGTRLTVT.